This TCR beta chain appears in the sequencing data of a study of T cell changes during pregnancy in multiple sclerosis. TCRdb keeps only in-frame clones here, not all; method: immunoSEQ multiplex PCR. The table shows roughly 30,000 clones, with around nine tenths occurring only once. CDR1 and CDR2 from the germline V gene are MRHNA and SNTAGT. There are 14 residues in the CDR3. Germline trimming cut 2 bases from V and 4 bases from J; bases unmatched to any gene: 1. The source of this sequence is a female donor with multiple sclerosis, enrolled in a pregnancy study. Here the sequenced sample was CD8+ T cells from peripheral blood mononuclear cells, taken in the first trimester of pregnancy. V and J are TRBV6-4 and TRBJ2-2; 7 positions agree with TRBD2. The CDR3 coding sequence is TGTGCCAGCAGTGACGGGAGGGCCACCGGGGAGCTGTTTTTT. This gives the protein CASSDGRATGELFF.